The clone carrying this T cell receptor (beta chain) was seen a handful of times. Its target is unknown. The sample originates from a study of T cell responses to AZD1222 COVID-19 vaccine. Regarding the study as a whole: Unmutated variant regions are reportedly targeted by nearly half of spike-specific TCRs. A mostly white British donor set with more females was recruited, and clonal diversity was possibly underestimated.

V gave up 1 base and J gave up 3 bases, with 10 bases separating them. CDR1 is SGHAT, CDR2 FQNNGV, per germline. The CDR3 sequence is 15 residues long. Method: immunoSEQ multiplex PCR; TCRdb's copy keeps in-frame clones and lacks some. The sample lists more than 110,000 clones, 85% to 90% seen once, with around 3.1% in the top ten. This TCR was recovered from an adult who received the AZD1222 COVID-19 vaccine. The sample here was peripheral blood, taken 28 days after the second AZD1222 dose. V usage is TRBV11-2 and J usage is TRBJ1-3; D ambiguous. Here the CDR3 DNA reads TGTGCCAGCAGCTTAGTCACCGCCGGTGGAAACACCATATATTTT. Amino acids: CASSLVTAGGNTIYF.